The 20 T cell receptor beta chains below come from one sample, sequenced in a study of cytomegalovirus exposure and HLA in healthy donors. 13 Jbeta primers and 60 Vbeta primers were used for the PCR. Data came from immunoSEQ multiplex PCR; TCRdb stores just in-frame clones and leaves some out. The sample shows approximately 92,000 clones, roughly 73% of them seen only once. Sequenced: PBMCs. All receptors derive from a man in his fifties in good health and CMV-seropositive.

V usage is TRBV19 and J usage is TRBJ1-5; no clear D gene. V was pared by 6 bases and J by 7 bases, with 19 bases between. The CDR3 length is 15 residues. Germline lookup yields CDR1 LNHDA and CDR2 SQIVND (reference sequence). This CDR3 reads CASSKMGSLGQPQHF. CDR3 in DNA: TGTGCCAGTAGCAAAATGGGGAGTCTGGGCCAGCCCCAGCATTTT.

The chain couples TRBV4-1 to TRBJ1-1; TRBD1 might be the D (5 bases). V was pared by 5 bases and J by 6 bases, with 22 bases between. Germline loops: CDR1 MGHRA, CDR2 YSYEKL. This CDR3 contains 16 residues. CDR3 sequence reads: CASSTPTVAGDPEAFF. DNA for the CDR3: TGCGCCAGCAGCACCCCAACCGTCGCGGGGGACCCTGAAGCTTTCTTT.

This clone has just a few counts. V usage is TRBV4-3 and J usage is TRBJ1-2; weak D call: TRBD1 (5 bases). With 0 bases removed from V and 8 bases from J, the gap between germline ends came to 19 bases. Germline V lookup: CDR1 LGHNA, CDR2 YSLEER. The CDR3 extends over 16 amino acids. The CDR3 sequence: CASSQDFDSSLVGYTF. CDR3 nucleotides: TGCGCCAGCAGCCAAGATTTTGACAGCTCCTTGGTCGGCTACACCTTC.

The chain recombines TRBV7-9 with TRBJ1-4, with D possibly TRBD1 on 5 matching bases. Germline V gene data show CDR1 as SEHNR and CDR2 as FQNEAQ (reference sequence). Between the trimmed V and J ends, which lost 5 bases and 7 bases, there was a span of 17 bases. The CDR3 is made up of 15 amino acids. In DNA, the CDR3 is TGTGCCAGCAGCCAGAATGGGGGGATCAGTGAAAAACTGTTTTTT. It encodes CASSQNGGISEKLFF.

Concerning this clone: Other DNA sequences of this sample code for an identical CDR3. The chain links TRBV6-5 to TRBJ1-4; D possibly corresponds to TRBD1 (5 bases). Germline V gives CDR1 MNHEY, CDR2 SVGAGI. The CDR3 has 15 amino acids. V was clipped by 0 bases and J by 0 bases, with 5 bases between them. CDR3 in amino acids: CASSYSGATNEKLFF. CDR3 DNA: TGTGCCAGCAGTTACTCAGGGGCAACTAATGAAAAACTGTTTTTT.

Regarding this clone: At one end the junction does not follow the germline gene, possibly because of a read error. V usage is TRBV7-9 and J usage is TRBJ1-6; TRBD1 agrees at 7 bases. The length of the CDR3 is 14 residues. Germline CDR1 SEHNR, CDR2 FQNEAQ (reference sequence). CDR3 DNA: TGTGCCAGCAGCTTAAGACAGGGTGGATCACCCCTCAACTTT. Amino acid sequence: CASSLRQGGSPLNF.

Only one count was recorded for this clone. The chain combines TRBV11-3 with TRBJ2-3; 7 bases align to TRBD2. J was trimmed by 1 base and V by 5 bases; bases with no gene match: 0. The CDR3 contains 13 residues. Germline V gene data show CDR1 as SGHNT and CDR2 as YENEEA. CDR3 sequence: CASSRGGTDTQYF. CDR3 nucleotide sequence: TGTGCCAGCAGCCGGGGGGGCACAGATACGCAGTATTTT.

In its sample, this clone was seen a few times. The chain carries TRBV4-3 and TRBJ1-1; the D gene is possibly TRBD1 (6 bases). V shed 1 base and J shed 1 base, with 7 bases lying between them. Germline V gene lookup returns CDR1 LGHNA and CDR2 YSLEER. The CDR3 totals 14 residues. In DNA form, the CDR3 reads TGCGCCAGCAGCCAAGGACAGGCGAACACTGAAGCTTTCTTT. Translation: CASSQGQANTEAFF.

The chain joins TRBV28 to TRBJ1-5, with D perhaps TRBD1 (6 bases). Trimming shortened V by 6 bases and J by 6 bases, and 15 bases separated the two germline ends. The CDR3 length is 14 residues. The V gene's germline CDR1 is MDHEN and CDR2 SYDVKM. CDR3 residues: CASSLPGQSQPQHF. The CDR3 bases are TGTGCCAGCAGCCTCCCGGGACAAAGTCAGCCCCAGCATTTT.

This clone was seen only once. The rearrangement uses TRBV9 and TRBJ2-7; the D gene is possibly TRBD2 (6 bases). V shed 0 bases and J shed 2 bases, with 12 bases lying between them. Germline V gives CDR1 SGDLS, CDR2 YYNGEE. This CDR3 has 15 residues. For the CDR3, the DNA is TGTGCCAGCAGCGTAGACGGGGGTCAAACCTACGAGCAGTACTTC. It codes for CASSVDGGQTYEQYF.

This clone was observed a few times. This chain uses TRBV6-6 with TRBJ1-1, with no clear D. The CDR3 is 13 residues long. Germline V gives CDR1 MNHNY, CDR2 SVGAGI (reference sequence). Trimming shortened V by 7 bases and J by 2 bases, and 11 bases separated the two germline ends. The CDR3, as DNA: TGTGCCAGCACCCCCCTGGGCAACACTGAAGCTTTCTTT. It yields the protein CASTPLGNTEAFF.

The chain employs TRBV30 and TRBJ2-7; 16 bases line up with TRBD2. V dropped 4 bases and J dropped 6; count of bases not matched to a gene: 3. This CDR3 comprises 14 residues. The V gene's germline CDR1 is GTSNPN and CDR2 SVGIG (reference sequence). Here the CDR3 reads CAWMGLAGGGEQYF. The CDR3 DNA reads TGTGCCTGGATGGGACTAGCGGGGGGGGGCGAGCAGTACTTC.

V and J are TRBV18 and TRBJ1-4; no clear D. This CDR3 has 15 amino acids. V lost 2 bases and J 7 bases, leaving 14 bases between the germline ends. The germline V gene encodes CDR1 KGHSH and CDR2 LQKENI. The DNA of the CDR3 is TGTGCCAGCTCACCAGTATCTCGAGCGGGTGAAAAACTGTTTTTT. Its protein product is CASSPVSRAGEKLFF. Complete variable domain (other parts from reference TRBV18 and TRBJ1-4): NAGVMQNPRHLVRRRGQEARLRCSPMKGHSHVYWYRQLPEEGLKFMVYLQKENIIDESGMPKERFSAEFPKEGPSILRIQQVVRGDSAAYFCASSPVSRAGEKLFFGSGTQLSVL.

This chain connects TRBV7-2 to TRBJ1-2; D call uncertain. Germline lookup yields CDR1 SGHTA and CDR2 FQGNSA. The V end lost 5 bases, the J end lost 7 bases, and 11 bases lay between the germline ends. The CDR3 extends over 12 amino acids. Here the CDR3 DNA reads TGTGCCAGCAGCCCTCCTTCGGGTGGCTACACCTTC. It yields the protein CASSPPSGGYTF.

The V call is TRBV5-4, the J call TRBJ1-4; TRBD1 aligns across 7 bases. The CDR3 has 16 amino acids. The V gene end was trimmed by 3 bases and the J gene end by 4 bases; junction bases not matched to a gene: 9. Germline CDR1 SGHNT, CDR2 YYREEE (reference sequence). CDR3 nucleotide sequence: TGTGCCAGCAGCTACAGTGACAGGGACCTTAATGAAAAACTGTTTTTT. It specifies CASSYSDRDLNEKLFF.

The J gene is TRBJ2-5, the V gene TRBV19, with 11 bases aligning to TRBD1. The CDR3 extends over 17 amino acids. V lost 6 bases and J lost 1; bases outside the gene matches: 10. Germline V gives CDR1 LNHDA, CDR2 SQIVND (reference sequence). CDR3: CASSPSGTGGSQETQYF. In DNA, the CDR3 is TGTGCCAGTAGCCCCTCAGGGACAGGGGGGTCCCAAGAGACCCAGTACTTC.

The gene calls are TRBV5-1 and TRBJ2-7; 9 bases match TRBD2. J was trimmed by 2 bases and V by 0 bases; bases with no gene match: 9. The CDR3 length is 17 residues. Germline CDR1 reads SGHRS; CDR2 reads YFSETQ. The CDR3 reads CASSLAYQRGATYEQYF. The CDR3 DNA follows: TGCGCCAGCAGCTTGGCCTATCAGCGGGGGGCAACCTACGAGCAGTACTTC.

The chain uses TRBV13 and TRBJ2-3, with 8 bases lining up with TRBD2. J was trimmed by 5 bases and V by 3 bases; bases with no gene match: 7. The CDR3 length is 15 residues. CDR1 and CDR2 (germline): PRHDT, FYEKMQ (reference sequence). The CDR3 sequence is CASSFRGGEGDTQYF. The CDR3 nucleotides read TGTGCCAGCAGCTTTCGGGGGGGGGAGGGAGATACGCAGTATTTT.

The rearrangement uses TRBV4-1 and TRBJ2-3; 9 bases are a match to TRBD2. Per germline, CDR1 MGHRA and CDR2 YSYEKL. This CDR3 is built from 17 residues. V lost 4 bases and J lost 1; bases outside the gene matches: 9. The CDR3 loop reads CASSPTAGGGGTDTQYF. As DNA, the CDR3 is TGCGCCAGCAGCCCGACAGCTGGCGGGGGGGGCACAGATACGCAGTATTTT.

The CDR3: CASSVGWDRADEQYF. The CDR3 DNA reads TGTGCCAGCAGCGTAGGGTGGGACAGAGCAGACGAGCAGTACTTC. This chain links TRBV9 with TRBJ2-5, with 7 bases matching TRBD1. The J call could be wrong; TRBJ2-7 is a better fit for the DNA end. The germline CDR1 and CDR2 sequences are SGDLS and YYNGEE. The CDR3 runs 15 residues.